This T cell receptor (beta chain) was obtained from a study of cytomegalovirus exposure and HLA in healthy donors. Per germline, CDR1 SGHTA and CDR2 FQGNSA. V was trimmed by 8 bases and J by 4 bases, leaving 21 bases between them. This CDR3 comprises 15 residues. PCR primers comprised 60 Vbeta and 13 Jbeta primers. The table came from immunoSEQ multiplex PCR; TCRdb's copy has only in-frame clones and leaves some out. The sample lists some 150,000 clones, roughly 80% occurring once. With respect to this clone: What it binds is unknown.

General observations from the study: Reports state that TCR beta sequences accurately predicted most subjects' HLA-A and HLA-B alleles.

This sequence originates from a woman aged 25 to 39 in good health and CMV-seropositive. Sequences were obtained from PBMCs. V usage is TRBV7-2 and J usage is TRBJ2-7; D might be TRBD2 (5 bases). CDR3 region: CASCKKAGPSYEQYF. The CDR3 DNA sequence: TGTGCCAGCTGTAAAAAGGCGGGCCCCTCTTACGAGCAGTACTTC.